This entry lists 5 T cell receptor beta chains sequenced from one sample in a study of CD4 and CD8 cells across lung adenocarcinoma regions. TCRdb fed the PCR reads into MiXCR, producing one record per CDR3 protein. The data contain 20,000 or so distinct CDR3 sequences, around 50% of them singletons. Sequenced: CD8+ T cells from the margin of a lung tumor. The receptors originated from a male donor with lung adenocarcinoma. The CD4 and CD8 labels of this study may be unreliable.

This clonotype has only one observation. This rearrangement joins TRBV12-3 or TRBV12-4 to TRBJ2-3; D may be TRBD1 (5 bases). CDR3 length: 15 residues. Trimming cost V 3 bases and J 0 bases, with 10 bases left between them. The CDR3 sequence: CASSLLRGSTDTQYF. CDR3 sequence (DNA): TGTGCCAGCAGTTTGCTTAGGGGAAGCACAGATACGCAGTATTTT.

The V and J genes are TRBV6-5 and TRBJ2-3, with a possible D match to TRBD1 (7 bases). The J call may be wrong; the DNA end is better matched by TRBJ2-7. The CDR3 is 15 residues long. Germline V gene lookup returns CDR1 MNHEY and CDR2 SVGAGI. The CDR3 DNA reads as TGTGCCGGGAGTTACGCCGGAGGGGGCAAAGATACGCAGTACTTC. Translating gives CAGSYAGGGKDTQYF.

V usage is TRBV20-1 and J usage is TRBJ2-3, with 16 bases fitting TRBD2. This CDR3 comprises 19 residues. V lost 5 bases and J lost 2; bases outside the gene matches: 13. CDR1 is DFQATT, CDR2 SNEGSKA, per germline (reference sequence). The CDR3 sequence: CSAYKGTSGRAGVTDTQYF. Written as DNA, the CDR3 is TGCAGTGCTTACAAAGGGACTAGCGGGAGGGCCGGGGTCACAGATACGCAGTATTTT.

The chain is built from TRBV30 and TRBJ2-3; D might be TRBD1 or TRBD2, each matching 5 bases. Trimming took off 2 bases at V and 6 bases at J, with 18 bases between the two ends. From germline, CDR1 is GTSNPN and CDR2 SVGIG (reference sequence). This CDR3 is built from 15 residues. The CDR3 sequence is CAWSSRGSFADTQYF. Here the CDR3 DNA reads TGTGCCTGGAGTAGCCGGGGCTCCTTTGCTGATACGCAGTATTTT.

This clonotype was observed a few times. The chain combines TRBV10-2 with TRBJ2-3; TRBD1 matches at 7 bases. This CDR3 has 15 residues. With V trimmed by 9 bases and J by 1 base, 10 bases remained unmatched. CDR1 is WSHSY, CDR2 SAAADI, per germline. The CDR3 coding sequence is TGCGCCAGATTGCTACAGGGGATCGGCACAGATACGCAGTATTTT. This gives the protein CARLLQGIGTDTQYF.